This TCR beta chain was recovered during a study of beta chain features in type 1 diabetes. Expressed TCRB transcripts were sequenced because the isolated RNA had all been reverse transcribed beforehand. Using immunoSEQ multiplex PCR, the repertoire was profiled, and TCRdb retains in-frame clones only, with some absent. The sample holds about 640,000 clones; around 11% are singletons and the top ten take around 0.12%. With 2 bases removed from V and 6 bases from J, the gap between germline ends came to 19 bases. From germline, CDR1 is SGHDN and CDR2 FVKESK. This CDR3 comprises 16 residues. Overall study findings and caveats: Relative to healthy donors, patients appeared to have naive, central memory and Treg TCRB repertoires that were more similar. A moderate, significant TCRB CDR3 shortening appeared in type 1 diabetes across four CD4+ subsets.

In total, each donor contributed a single heparinised blood draw that averaged roughly 100 mL. Details on this clone: Its specificity is not known.

This chain joins TRBV14 and TRBJ1-2; D is undetermined. The specimen was naive CD4+ T cells from blood. The sequence was obtained from a young man with type 1 diabetes. This CDR3 is CASSQFTRDLVDGYTF. DNA of the CDR3: TGTGCCAGCAGCCAATTTACGAGGGATCTGGTGGATGGCTACACCTTC.